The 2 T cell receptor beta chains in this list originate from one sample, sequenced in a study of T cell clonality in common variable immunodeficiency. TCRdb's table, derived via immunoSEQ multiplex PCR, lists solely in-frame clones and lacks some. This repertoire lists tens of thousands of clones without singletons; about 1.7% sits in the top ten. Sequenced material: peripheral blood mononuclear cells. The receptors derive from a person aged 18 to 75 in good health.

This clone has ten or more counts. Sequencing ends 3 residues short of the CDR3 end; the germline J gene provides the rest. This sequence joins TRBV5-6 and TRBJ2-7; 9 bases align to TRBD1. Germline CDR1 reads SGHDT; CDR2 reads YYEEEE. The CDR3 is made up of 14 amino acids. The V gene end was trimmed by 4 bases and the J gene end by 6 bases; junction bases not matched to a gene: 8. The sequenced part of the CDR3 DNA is TGTGCCAGCAGCCTACCGGGACAGGGATCCGAG. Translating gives CASSLPGQGSE. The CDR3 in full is CASSLPGQGSEQYF.

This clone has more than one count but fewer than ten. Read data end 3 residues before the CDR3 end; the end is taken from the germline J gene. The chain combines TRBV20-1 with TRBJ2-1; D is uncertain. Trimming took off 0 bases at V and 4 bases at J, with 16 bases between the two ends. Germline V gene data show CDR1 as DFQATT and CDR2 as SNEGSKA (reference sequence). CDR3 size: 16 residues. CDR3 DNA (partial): TGCAGTGCTAGAGACCAGAGGCGGCTTACTTACAATGAG. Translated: CSARDQRRLTYNE. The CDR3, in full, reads CSARDQRRLTYNEQFF.